This T cell receptor (beta chain) appears in the sequencing data of a study of blood T cell repertoires in COVID-19. Study-level information: T cells, B-cell-depleted T cells, or PBMCs supplied cDNA or gDNA.

Germline values: CDR1 MGHRA, CDR2 YSYEKL. The ends were cut back, 1 base at V and 0 bases at J, with 13 bases in the middle. This CDR3 comprises 16 residues. The method was immunoSEQ multiplex PCR; TCRdb's version includes in-frame clones alone and lacks a portion of them. The data hold about 95,000 clones, with around 90% observed a single time. The V gene is TRBV4-1, the J gene TRBJ2-7; D possibly corresponds to TRBD2 (7 bases). This TCR derives from a man aged 45-60 years with COVID-19, enrolled during active disease. Material for sequencing was peripheral blood. The CDR3 is CASSQVRGGSSYEQYF. The CDR3 DNA reads TGCGCCAGCAGCCAAGTGAGGGGGGGGTCCTCCTACGAGCAGTACTTC.